Shown below are 13 T cell receptor beta chains from a single sample sequenced in a study of cytomegalovirus exposure and HLA in healthy donors. PCR used 60 Vbeta primers and 13 Jbeta primers. Method: immunoSEQ multiplex PCR; TCRdb's copy keeps in-frame clones and lacks some. The sample yields tens of thousands of clones, 72% seen once. The source material was PBMCs. These receptor sequences come from a middle-aged woman in good health and CMV-seropositive.

V gene TRBV27 combines with J gene TRBJ1-6; D is uncertain. CDR1 and CDR2 (germline): MNHEY, SMNVEV (reference sequence). The CDR3 is made up of 12 amino acids. V lost 3 bases to trimming and J lost 12 bases, with 9 bases between them. The CDR3 here is CASSFGSQPLHF. CDR3 in DNA: TGTGCCAGCAGTTTCGGTAGTCAACCCCTCCACTTT.

J is TRBJ2-3 and V is TRBV4-2, with 11 bases lining up with TRBD2. Germline V CDR1 and CDR2: LGHNA, YNFKEQ. The J segment lost 2 bases and the V segment lost 1 base, leaving 2 bases of the junction unmatched. This CDR3 is built from 16 residues. The CDR3, as DNA: TGTGCCAGCAGCCAAGTTAGCGGGGGGGACACAGATACGCAGTATTTT. Translated: CASSQVSGGDTDTQYF.

This clone was seen a handful of times. The chain uses TRBV6-5 and TRBJ1-2; D possibly corresponds to TRBD1 (6 bases). The germline gives CDR1 MNHEY, CDR2 SVGAGI. This CDR3 spans 11 amino acids. Trimming pared 5 bases from V and 7 bases from J, leaving 8 bases between. CDR3 bases: TGTGCCAGCAGTGCAGGGGTTGGCTACACCTTC. Residues: CASSAGVGYTF.

The chain carries TRBV29-1 and TRBJ2-7, with a weak D call TRBD2 (6 bases). This CDR3 is built from 12 residues. Trimming stripped 7 bases from V and 2 bases from J, with 12 bases between. Germline V gene lookup returns CDR1 SQVTM and CDR2 ANQGSEA. CDR3 amino acids: CSGGVSAYEQYF. In DNA, the CDR3 is TGCAGCGGGGGGGTCAGCGCCTACGAGCAGTACTTC.

This chain joins TRBV5-1 and TRBJ2-7; 9 bases match TRBD1. Germline assignment: CDR1 SGHRS and CDR2 YFSETQ. The CDR3 extends over 13 amino acids. V trimming: 5 bases; J trimming: 10 bases; junction bases outside the gene matches: 10. Here the CDR3 reads CASRPTGGQVQYF. The CDR3 DNA is TGCGCCAGCAGGCCGACAGGGGGACAGGTTCAGTACTTC.

This chain uses TRBV11-3 with TRBJ2-7, with D maybe TRBD1 (6 bases). This CDR3 is 16 amino acids long. V gave up 5 bases and J gave up 0 bases, with 17 bases separating them. CDR1 SGHNT and CDR2 YENEEA come from the germline V gene. CDR3 residues: CASSNPPGTSSYEQYF. The DNA of the CDR3 is TGTGCCAGCAGCAATCCCCCCGGGACAAGCTCCTACGAGCAGTACTTC.

DNA of the CDR3: TGCGCCAGCAGCTTAGGAACAGGGAATCAGCCCCAGCATTTT. It yields the protein CASSLGTGNQPQHF. This chain connects TRBV5-1 to TRBJ1-5; D possibly corresponds to TRBD1 (6 bases). The CDR3 is made up of 14 amino acids. CDR1 SGHRS and CDR2 YFSETQ come from the germline V gene. Trimming removed 2 bases at V and 4 bases at J, with 10 bases between.

With regard to this clone: The same CDR3 arises from other DNA sequences in this sample as well. The chain joins TRBV7-3 to TRBJ2-3; D may be TRBD2 (5 bases). The CDR3 covers 13 residues. CDR1 and CDR2 from the germline V gene are SGHTA and FQGTGA. V was trimmed by 4 bases and J by 4 bases, leaving 9 bases between them. The chain's CDR3 is CASSSLGADTQYF. The CDR3 DNA follows: TGTGCCAGCAGCTCACTAGGTGCAGATACGCAGTATTTT.

The chain uses TRBV19 and TRBJ2-1, with D tentatively TRBD1 (6 bases). CDR1 and CDR2 (germline): LNHDA, SQIVND (reference sequence). This CDR3 is built from 16 residues. The V end was cut by 5 bases, the J end by 4 bases, with 18 bases between. The CDR3 DNA sequence: TGTGCCAGTAGTGTTCGACGGGACATAAATTACAATGAGCAGTTCTTC. This codes for CASSVRRDINYNEQFF.

The gene calls are TRBV19 and TRBJ1-5; D may be TRBD1 (6 bases). The CDR3 runs to 15 residues. The ends were cut back, 3 bases at V and 2 bases at J, with 11 bases in the middle. Germline loops: CDR1 LNHDA, CDR2 SQIVND (reference sequence). The CDR3 coding sequence is TGTGCCAGTAGTATCAAACAGGGTGGCAATCAGCCCCAGCATTTT. This sequence encodes CASSIKQGGNQPQHF.

V usage is TRBV5-6 and J usage is TRBJ2-5, with TRBD2 identical over 8 bases. This CDR3 comprises 16 residues. Germline V gives CDR1 SGHDT, CDR2 YYEEEE. V gave up 6 bases and J gave up 1 base; unmatched junction bases: 11. CDR3 sequence reads: CASIHTGTRSQETQYF. The CDR3 DNA sequence: TGTGCCAGCATCCACACCGGGACTAGGAGCCAAGAGACCCAGTACTTC.

The table lists this clone with a count of one. V usage is TRBV5-1 and J usage is TRBJ2-2, with TRBD2 identical over 8 bases. There are 17 residues in the CDR3. Germline V gene lookup returns CDR1 SGHRS and CDR2 YFSETQ. Trimming took 0 bases from V and 0 from J; bases not matched to a gene: 4. The CDR3 coding sequence is TGCGCCAGCAGCTTGGGACCGGGACTAGCGAACACCGGGGAGCTGTTTTTT. Its translation is CASSLGPGLANTGELFF.

This sequence joins TRBV11-1 and TRBJ2-7; 9 bases map to TRBD2. Germline CDR1 SGHAT, CDR2 FQDESV (reference sequence). The CDR3 is made up of 15 amino acids. Trimming removed 8 bases from V and 1 base from J; junction bases left unmatched: 9. The CDR3 loop is CASEPSGTPSYEQYF. The DNA for the CDR3 is TGTGCCAGCGAACCTAGCGGGACGCCATCCTACGAGCAGTACTTC.